These T cell receptor beta chains were read from a single sample in a study of blood T cells in healthy people across ages. TCRdb reanalysed the 5' RACE reads using MiXCR and keeps one entry per CDR3 protein. Altogether around 1,700,000 distinct CDR3 sequences are present, 25% to 30% being singletons, with the ten largest covering roughly 8.2%. Sequenced input: blood. These TCRs come from a woman aged 25 to 39 in good health. Each CDR3 is given with its conserved first and last residue. A D gene is named only where the DNA matches it firmly. A clone size is listed for some rows: how often the clone was seen (once, few, many), or a class if it is expanded.

TRBJ2-7 | TRBV20-1 | many | NA | TGCAGTGCTGGACTCGCTTACGAGCAGTACTTC | CSAGLAYEQYF
TRBJ2-5 | TRBV7-9 | NA | NA | TGTGCCAGCGTAACTCCTAGCGAACAAGAGACCCAGTACTTC | CASVTPSEQETQYF
TRBJ1-2 | TRBV4-1 | many | NA | TGCGCCAGCAGCCAAGCAGTGCAGGGAGGTGGCTACACCTTC | CASSQAVQGGGYTF
TRBJ2-4 | TRBV18 | NA | NA | TGTGCCAGCTCACCGGAGAAGGCGCTAGCCAAAAACATTCAGTACTTC | CASSPEKALAKNIQYF
TRBJ1-6 | TRBV18 | NA | NA | TGTGCCAGCTCACATGACAGGAAAAATTCACCCCTCCACTTT | CASSHDRKNSPLHF
TRBJ1-2 | TRBV5-6 | NA | NA | TGTGCCAGCAGCTTGACAAGATCCCGTATTAGTGGCTACACCTTC | CASSLTRSRISGYTF
TRBJ1-1 | TRBV24-1 | few | NA | TGTGCCACCAGCCAGGGAGATGAAGCTTTCTTT | CATSQGDEAFF
TRBJ2-1 | TRBV7-9 | NA | TRBD2 | TGTGCCAGCAGCTCCCCCGGGGTAGGACTAGCGGAATACAATGAGCAGTTCTTC | CASSSPGVGLAEYNEQFF
TRBJ2-5 | TRBV7-2 | NA | NA | TGTGCCAGCAGCTTAGGTCTCGGACAGCTCCAAGAGACCCAGTACTTC | CASSLGLGQLQETQYF
TRBJ2-1 | TRBV14 | NA | NA | TGTGCCAGCTCGGGGCAGCCCCGCGCCTACAATGAGCAGTTCTTC | CASSGQPRAYNEQFF
TRBJ2-2 | TRBV7-7 | few | TRBD2 | TGTGCCAGCAGCCCAGGAGCGGGAGCCAACACCGGGGAGCTGTTTTTT | CASSPGAGANTGELFF
TRBJ2-7 | TRBV3-1 | many | NA | TGTGCCAGCAGCCAAGTGGGGTCCGAGCAGTACTTC | CASSQVGSEQYF
TRBJ2-2 | TRBV7-9 | NA | TRBD2 | TGTGCCAGCAGCTTTTACGGGGGGACCGGGGAGCTGTTTTTT | CASSFYGGTGELFF
TRBJ1-2 | TRBV30 | NA | TRBD1 | TGTGCCTGGAGTGGTCGACAGGGGATGGTTGGCTACACCTTC | CAWSGRQGMVGYTF
TRBJ2-7 | TRBV18 | few | NA | TGTGCCAGCTCACCAGAGGCTAGCGCCGCCTACGAGCAGTACTTC | CASSPEASAAYEQYF
TRBJ2-1 | TRBV7-2 | few | TRBD1 | TGTGCCAGCAGCTTACTCGGGACAGCGACCTACAATGAGCAGTTCTTC | CASSLLGTATYNEQFF
TRBJ1-3 | TRBV19 | NA | TRBD1 | TGTGCCAGTAGTAAGTCGACAGGGAGGACTGGAAACACCATATATTTT | CASSKSTGRTGNTIYF
TRBJ2-1 | TRBV4-1 | many | TRBD2 | TGCGCCAGCAGCCAGCGGGGGGCAATATCCTACAATGAGCAGTTCTTC | CASSQRGAISYNEQFF
TRBJ2-1 | TRBV20-1 | NA | TRBD2 | TGCAGTGCCGACACCCAGGGACTAGCGGGTCACAATGAGCAGTTCTTC | CSADTQGLAGHNEQFF
TRBJ2-4 | TRBV4-1 | few | NA | TGCGCCAGCAGCCAAGAGAACCTAGCCAAAAACATTCAGTACTTC | CASSQENLAKNIQYF
TRBJ2-7 | TRBV6-1 | NA | NA | TGTGCCGTTAACTCCTGGGGAGCCGGCCTACACGAGCAGTACTTC | CAVNSWGAGLHEQYF
TRBJ2-3 | TRBV15 | few | NA | TGTGCCACCAGCAGAGATCGTCTCGGATCATCGCGGGTAGCAGATACGCAGTATTTT | CATSRDRLGSSRVADTQYF
TRBJ2-7 | TRBV6-1 | NA | NA | TGTGCCAGCAGCGACATATTAGGTGTCTCCTACGAGCAGTACTTC | CASSDILGVSYEQYF
TRBJ2-7 | TRBV6-5 | few | TRBD1 | TGTGCCAGCAGTTACTCGAGGGGGCGCTTCTCGTCCGAGCAGTACTTC | CASSYSRGRFSSEQYF
TRBJ1-5 | TRBV3-1 | NA | NA | TGTGCCAGCAGCCAAGTGGTTGGGCGTCAGCCCCAGCATTTT | CASSQVVGRQPQHF
TRBJ1-6 | TRBV19 | many | NA | TGTGCCAGTAGTCCCCCCGGTGGACTAAATTCACCCCTCCACTTT | CASSPPGGLNSPLHF
TRBJ2-7 | TRBV28 | many | TRBD2 | TGTGCCAGCATCACTAGCGGGCGGTCCTTCAAGCAGTACTTC | CASITSGRSFKQYF
TRBJ2-4 | TRBV7-2 | many | TRBD2 | TGTGCCAGCAGCTCCAGTAGCGGGAGGGCCGCAAACATTCAGTACTTC | CASSSSSGRAANIQYF
TRBJ2-7 | TRBV6-1 | many | NA | TGTGCCAGCAGTGACGACGTTGGCGAGCAGTACTTC | CASSDDVGEQYF
TRBJ2-1 | TRBV20-1 | many | NA | TGCAGTGCTAGGGCCGTCAACACCTACAATGAGCAGTTCTTC | CSARAVNTYNEQFF
TRBJ2-1 | TRBV5-1 | NA | TRBD2 | TGCGCCAGCAGCGGGAGCGGGAGTAGCGATGAGCAGTTCTTC | CASSGSGSSDEQFF
TRBJ2-2 | TRBV12-3/TRBV12-4 | NA | NA | TGTGCCAGCAGGGACAGCGCCCTGGGCACCGGGGAGCTGTTTTTT | CASRDSALGTGELFF
TRBJ2-3 | TRBV4-1 | NA | TRBD2 | TGCACCAGCAGCCAAGATCCGGGGGAGGGGACAGATACGCAGTATTTT | CTSSQDPGEGTDTQYF
TRBJ2-6 | TRBV7-3 | few | NA | TGTGCCAGCAGCTTACTATCCACGGGGGCAGCTGGGGCCAACGTCCTGACTTTC | CASSLLSTGAAGANVLTF
TRBJ2-7 | TRBV24-1 | NA | TRBD2 | TGTGCCACCAGTGATTCTCGACTAGCGGGAGTGAGCGAGCAGTACTTC | CATSDSRLAGVSEQYF
TRBJ2-7 | TRBV4-3 | few | NA | TGCGCCAGCAGCCAAGAACGGGATTTTAGCTCCTACGAGCAGTACTTC | CASSQERDFSSYEQYF
TRBJ2-2 | TRBV9 | NA | NA | TGTGCCAGCAGAGACCGGACACACACCGGGGAGCTGTTTTTT | CASRDRTHTGELFF
TRBJ1-4 | TRBV12-3/TRBV12-4 | NA | NA | TGTGCCAGCAGCCGAGGGGGGGGGCTCGGGGAAAAACTGTTTTTT | CASSRGGGLGEKLFF
TRBJ1-2 | TRBV20-1 | NA | TRBD1 | TGCAGTGCTAGAGACAGGGGGCCTGGCTACACCTTC | CSARDRGPGYTF
TRBJ1-4 | TRBV2 | NA | NA | TGTGCCAGCAGCGGCGATCTGGACAGACTAACTAATGAAAAACTGTTTTTT | CASSGDLDRLTNEKLFF
TRBJ1-6 | TRBV6-5 | few | TRBD1 | TGTGCCAGCAGTTACTCGAGGGACAGGGTGAAAAATTCACCCCTCCACTTT | CASSYSRDRVKNSPLHF
TRBJ1-4 | TRBV7-2 | NA | NA | TGTGCCAGCAGCCTTAGGGGGGGGACGACTAATGAAAAACTGTTTTTT | CASSLRGGTTNEKLFF
TRBJ2-1 | TRBV3-1 | NA | NA | TGTGCCAGCAGCCAAGTGGCCGGGAGAACGCGGTACAATGAGCAGTTCTTC | CASSQVAGRTRYNEQFF
TRBJ1-2 | TRBV29-1 | few | NA | TGCAGCGTTCGGACAGAGATCTATGGCTACACCTTC | CSVRTEIYGYTF
TRBJ2-7 | TRBV6-2/TRBV6-3 | NA | TRBD1 | TGTGCCAGCCTCAAAGGGGACAGTGGGTACGAGCAGTACTTC | CASLKGDSGYEQYF
TRBJ1-2 | TRBV6-1 | NA | NA | TGTGCCAGCAGTGAATTTGAGGGCGGCTACACCTTC | CASSEFEGGYTF
TRBJ2-3 | TRBV28 | NA | NA | TGTGCCAGCAGGCCCCAGGGGTTAACGGATACGCAGTATTTT | CASRPQGLTDTQYF
TRBJ2-7 | TRBV7-2 | NA | NA | TGTGCCAGCAACCTAATGGGGACCCAACCGCACGAGCAGTACTTC | CASNLMGTQPHEQYF
TRBJ2-3 | TRBV20-1 | NA | NA | TGCAGTGCAGGACGTACACACACAGATACGCAGTATTTT | CSAGRTHTDTQYF
TRBJ2-7 | TRBV11-2 | NA | NA | TGTGCCAGCAGCTTTCTAGCGTCTAACGAGCAGTACTTC | CASSFLASNEQYF
TRBJ2-1 | TRBV27 | NA | NA | TGTGCCAGCAGTTTTACTAGGAGCTATGAGCAGTTCTTC | CASSFTRSYEQFF
TRBJ2-1 | TRBV12-3/TRBV12-4 | few | NA | TGTGCCAGCATCTCGGGACATCTTTGGGGCGAGCAGTTCTTC | CASISGHLWGEQFF
TRBJ2-4 | TRBV12-3/TRBV12-4 | NA | TRBD1 | TGTGCCAGCAGCCAGGGACAGGGGGTGTACATTCAGTACTTC | CASSQGQGVYIQYF
TRBJ2-5 | TRBV18 | NA | TRBD2 | TGTGCCAGCTCACCACCGTGGTTAGCGGGAGGTTACCAAGAGACCCAGTACTTC | CASSPPWLAGGYQETQYF
TRBJ2-3 | TRBV27 | many | NA | TGTGCCAGCAGTTTATTGGGCAGGAGCACAGATACGCAGTATTTT | CASSLLGRSTDTQYF